This TCR beta chain derives from a study of blood T cell repertoires in COVID-19. Profiling relied on immunoSEQ multiplex PCR, and the TCRdb table lists in-frame clones only, not all of them. The table lists approximately 300,000 clones, over 80% of them singletons. The germline V gene has CDR1 MRHNA and CDR2 SNTAGT. Trimming removed 2 bases at V and 8 bases at J, with 12 bases between. The CDR3 is 13 residues long. The specimen sequenced was peripheral blood. The receptor's source is a woman aged 45-59 years with COVID-19, enrolled during active disease. V and J are TRBV6-4 and TRBJ1-2; D perhaps matches TRBD1 (5 bases). CDR3 sequence (DNA): TGTGCCAGCAGTGACCCGGCCCGGGGGGGCTACACCTTC. Its protein product is CASSDPARGGYTF.